This T cell receptor beta chain was observed in a study of vaccination effects on CD4 cells after COVID-19 (dated by TCRdb to between 2021 and 2023). In the study overall: Participants received two doses of either the BNT162b2 or the mRNA-1273 mRNA SARS-CoV-2 vaccine. SARS-CoV-2 spike-specific CD4+ TCR repertoires from before and after mRNA vaccination were compared in COVID-19 convalescent patients and in infection-naive vaccine recipients. The full study included roughly 11 COVID-19 convalescent patients and several SARS-CoV-2-naive healthy vaccine recipients. In the study, cultures from other donors were sequenced using the Oncomine TCR Beta short-read assay on an Illumina iSeq 100. The full study reports these points: Among healthy vaccine recipients, nearly all vaccine-induced clones were SARS-CoV-2 mono-reactive, and only 1 of 255 was cross-reactive with common cold coronaviruses. Clones induced by infection and clones induced by vaccination both contracted markedly at late timepoints after vaccination, which fits with T cell responses waning over time. The study was limited by a small number of convalescent patients and lacked early post-infection timepoints.

The library relied on the immunoSEQ multiplex PCR assay. DNA from the CD4+ T cells that had been cultured and isolated underwent TCR beta CDR3 sequencing. Concerning the study's data processing: Non-productive TCR sequences were removed, reads were trimmed to the CDR3 region, and CDR3s of at least 7 amino acids were retained. Antigen-specific clonotypes were identified with the MANAFEST web app by comparing expansion in peptide wells against reference cultures. To count as positive, a clone had to show expansion at FDR<0.05 compared with the reference and with all other wells, an odds ratio above 5, and a frequency above 0.1% in two replicate wells. Cross-reactive clonotypes were defined as significantly expanded in SARS-CoV-2 spike wells and in at least one common cold coronavirus spike condition. Levenshtein distance calculated with the stringdist R package was used to assess CDR3 similarity, and unrooted trees were constructed with ape in R 3.6.1. What TCRdb holds here is the immuneACCESS table cut down to in-frame rearrangements. Part of the clones is not present; checked against another copy, under half of the missing clones reflect an unresolved V gene, and the others are unexplained. The D gene and trimming were derived from the DNA, and the V and J assignments and clone size from that table. The sample data list around 30,000 clones, and 55% to 75% of these were observed just once. The leading ten clones occupy around 28% of the sample.

From the cysteine through the phenylalanine, the CDR3 covers 12 amino acids. Only CDR3 DNA remains: 36 bases, in frame from the first base. V is cut by 6 bases and J by 8 bases, and the space between the germline ends is 13 bases. CDR1 and CDR2 are read off the germline V gene (reference sequence) as MNHEY and SMNVEV. The ViraFEST assay stimulated PBMC with viral peptide pools and then used TCR sequencing to identify antigen-specific CD4+ T cell clonotypes by expansion. After 10 to 11 days of culture, CD4+ T cells were isolated with the EasySep CD4+ T cell isolation kit. None of the healthy vaccine recipients had a prior SARS-CoV-2 infection, which was confirmed by nucleocapsid antibody tests that came back negative both before and after vaccination. Each well held roughly 2 million PBMC cultured in IMDM containing about 5.4% human AB serum, 9.5 to 10 IU/ml IL-2 and gentamicin, along with roughly 10 ug/ml peptides. On days 3 and 7, half of the culture medium was replaced with fresh IL-2-containing medium. Each peptide stimulation condition was cultured in triplicate wells unless otherwise noted. Using Ficoll-Paque Plus gradient centrifugation, PBMC were separated from whole blood and then either used fresh or cryopreserved at -140C. The overlapping peptide pools covered the spike proteins of SARS-CoV-2 as well as those of the common cold coronaviruses HCoV-NL63, HCoV-OC43 and HCoV-229E. The QIAamp micro DNA kit was used to extract genomic DNA from the cultured CD4+ T cells.

Comments on this clone: This receptor's antigen is unknown. Base qualities are not recorded, but no much larger clone differs from it by a single base.

The specimen was CD4+ T cells from PBMCs cultured with HCoV-229E spike peptides, collected before COVID-19 vaccination. The cell subset or site tag for this specimen amounts to: HCoV-229E spike overlapping peptide pool stimulation. This sequence uses TRBV27 and TRBJ1-1, with the D gene not clear enough to name. The clonotype comes from a human donor who received a COVID-19 vaccine. For the CDR3, the sequence is CASRLTVGEAFF. The DNA is TGTGCCAGCAGACTGACGGTCGGCGAAGCTTTCTTT.